These 6 T cell receptor beta chains originate from one sample sequenced in a study of OX40 agonist ivuxolimab in advanced cancers. The assay was immunoSEQ multiplex PCR, and TCRdb's table has in-frame clones only and misses some. This table holds more than 50,000 clones, approximately 79% found once. Sequences were derived from CD4+ or CD8+ T cells sorted from blood, sampled in a trial of the OX40 agonist ivuxolimab. The receptors come from an adult with an advanced solid tumor such as melanoma, head and neck, liver or kidney cancer.

DNA of the CDR3: TGTGCCAGCTCACCAAGCGATTACGAGCAGTACTTC. Translating gives CASSPSDYEQYF. The rearrangement links TRBV18 to TRBJ2-7; D is undetermined. With 2 bases removed from V and 4 bases from J, the gap between germline ends came to 6 bases. Looked up from germline, CDR1 is KGHSH and CDR2 is LQKENI. CDR3 size: 12 residues.

This chain joins TRBV28 and TRBJ2-3; 8 bases line up with TRBD2. The CDR3 has 17 amino acids. Germline CDR1 is MDHEN and CDR2 is SYDVKM. V shed 5 bases, J shed 4 bases, and the junction held 14 bases outside the gene matches. For the CDR3, the DNA is TGTGCCAGCAGTCCCCCCCAGGGGAGCGGGAGATCAGATACGCAGTATTTT. Protein: CASSPPQGSGRSDTQYF.

The rearrangement joins TRBV7-2 to TRBJ1-6, with unresolved D. V was shortened by 2 bases and J by 0 bases, with 11 bases between the two germline ends. The CDR3 is made up of 17 amino acids. CDR1 is SGHTA, CDR2 FQGNSA, per germline. The CDR3 sequence: CASSLSGVGSYNSPLHF. The CDR3 nucleotides are TGTGCCAGCAGCTTATCCGGTGTGGGCTCCTATAATTCACCCCTCCACTTT.

The genes are TRBV28 and TRBJ2-7; D gene uncertain. V shed 2 bases and J shed 6 bases, with 5 bases lying between them. CDR1 and CDR2 from the germline V gene are MDHEN and SYDVKM. The CDR3 is made up of 11 amino acids. The CDR3 spells CASSLKIEQYF. CDR3 nucleotide sequence: TGTGCCAGCAGTTTAAAGATCGAGCAGTACTTC.

The gene calls are TRBV30 and TRBJ2-1; no clear D gene. Trimming left V 2 bases short and J 5 bases short, with 13 bases between. This CDR3 contains 14 residues. CDR1 is GTSNPN, CDR2 SVGIG, per germline (reference sequence). The chain's CDR3 is CAWSWAPRNNEQFF. The CDR3 coding sequence is TGTGCCTGGAGTTGGGCACCCAGAAACAATGAGCAGTTCTTC.

The rearrangement uses TRBV27 and TRBJ2-3; the D gene is possibly TRBD2 (5 bases). V was cut by 2 bases and J by 0 bases, with 15 bases left in between. The CDR3 length is 17 residues. Germline values: CDR1 MNHEY, CDR2 SMNVEV (reference sequence). In DNA form, the CDR3 reads TGTGCCAGCAGTTTAGGCCGGACTGCTACTAGCACAGATACGCAGTATTTT. Translation: CASSLGRTATSTDTQYF.